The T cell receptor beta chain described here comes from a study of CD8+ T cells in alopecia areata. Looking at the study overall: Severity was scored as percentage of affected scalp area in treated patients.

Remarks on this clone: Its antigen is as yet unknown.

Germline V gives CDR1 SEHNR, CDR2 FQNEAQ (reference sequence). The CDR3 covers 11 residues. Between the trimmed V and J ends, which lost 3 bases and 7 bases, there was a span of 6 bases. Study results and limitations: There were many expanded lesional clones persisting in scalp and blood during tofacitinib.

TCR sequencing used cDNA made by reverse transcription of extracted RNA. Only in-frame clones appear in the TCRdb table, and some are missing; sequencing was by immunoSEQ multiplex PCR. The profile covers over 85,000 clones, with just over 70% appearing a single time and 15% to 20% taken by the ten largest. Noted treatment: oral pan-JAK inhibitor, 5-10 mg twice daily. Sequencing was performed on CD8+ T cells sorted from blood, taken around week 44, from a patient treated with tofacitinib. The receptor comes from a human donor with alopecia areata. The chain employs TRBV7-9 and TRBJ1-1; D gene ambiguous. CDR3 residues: CASSFRGEAFF. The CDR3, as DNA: TGTGCCAGCAGCTTTAGAGGTGAAGCTTTCTTT.